This T cell receptor beta chain was recorded in a study of CD8 T cells in Susac syndrome (dated by TCRdb to about 2019). With regard to the full study: The study used repertoire sequencing to test whether antigen drove CD8+ T cell activation and differentiation in Susac syndrome.

Remarks on this clonotype: Its antigen is not yet known. No base qualities exist here, and no much larger clone lies one base off it.

RNA was extracted using the RNeasy kit, and roughly 0.5 to 1 microgram was reverse transcribed with random hexamers. TCR beta CDR3 regions were amplified with the immunoSEQ multiplex PCR assay covering 54 Vbeta and 13 Jbeta segments. Bias from PCR amplification was corrected by using a synthetic template baseline for primer optimization and for computational correction. Per the original workflow: Reads were annotated to V, D and J genes per IMGT and analyzed with immunoSEQ Analyzer, keeping only productive sequences. Clonality was calculated as one minus the Shannon entropy normalized by log2 of the number of productive unique sequences. For each patient and control, public and private clones were evaluated within the 100 most prevalent clones. Clones were defined as Susac-specific when absent from the healthy and MS cohorts, from fewer than 1,300 published viral clones and from other ImmuneACCESS disease sequences. TCRdb took the public reads, trimmed them with fastp at Q25, ran MiXCR for clone calling and kept in-frame beta chains. Rows with a matching CDR3 protein are joined into one entry that keeps the most common DNA and genes. TCRdb, not the original authors, processed these V and J calls. The sample table lists a few hundred thousand distinct CDR3 sequences, about 91% of them with a count of one. Around 0.07% of the sample belongs to the ten largest clones.

What the work shows at the level of the full study, not this receptor alone: The study acknowledged that relatively few individuals were included in the TCR sequencing and HLA analysis.

CDR1 and CDR2 are read off the germline V gene as MGHRA and YSYEKL. V and J are truncated by 3 bases and 2 bases respectively, leaving an intervening sequence of 11 bases. The CDR3 has 15 amino acids, counting the end cysteine and phenylalanine. Just CDR3 DNA is preserved here, 45 bases in frame from base 1. High-throughput TCR beta sequencing profiled peripheral blood CD8+ and CD4+ T cells from healthy donors, Susac syndrome patients and multiple sclerosis patients. Multiple sclerosis controls were treatment-naive patients with stable or active relapsing-remitting disease fulfilling revised McDonald criteria. Bulk CD8+ and CD4+ T cells were purified by magnetic negative isolation, while CD8+ TEMRA cells were enriched using FACS. Blood was drawn into EDTA tubes, processed within 24 hours, and PBMCs were isolated by density gradient centrifugation. PBMCs intended for TCR sequencing were cryopreserved in liquid nitrogen and thawed later in a water bath at 37 degrees C. The sorted or isolated CD4+, CD8+ and CD8+ TEMRA cells reached a purity of at least 90%.

This clonotype originated in a human donor with multiple sclerosis. The V and J genes are TRBV4-1 and TRBJ1-3; the D region possibly corresponds to TRBD1 (5 bases align). Material for sequencing was CD4+ T cells from PBMCs. CDR3 protein: CASSQDQTAGNTIYF. The nucleotide sequence is given as TGCGCCAGCAGCCAGGACCAGACAGCTGGAAACACCATATATTTT.